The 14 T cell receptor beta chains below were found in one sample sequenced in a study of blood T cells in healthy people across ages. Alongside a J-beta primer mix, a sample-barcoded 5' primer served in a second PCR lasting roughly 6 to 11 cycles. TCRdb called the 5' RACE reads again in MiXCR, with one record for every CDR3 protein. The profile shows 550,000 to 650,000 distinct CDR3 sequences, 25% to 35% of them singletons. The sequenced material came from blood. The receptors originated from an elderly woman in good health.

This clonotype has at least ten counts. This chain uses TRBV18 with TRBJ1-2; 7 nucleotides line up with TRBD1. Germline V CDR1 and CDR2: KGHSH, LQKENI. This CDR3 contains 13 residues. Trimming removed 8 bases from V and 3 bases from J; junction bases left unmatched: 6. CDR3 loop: CASSPGQDYGYTF. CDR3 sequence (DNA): TGTGCCAGCAGCCCTGGACAGGACTATGGCTACACCTTC.

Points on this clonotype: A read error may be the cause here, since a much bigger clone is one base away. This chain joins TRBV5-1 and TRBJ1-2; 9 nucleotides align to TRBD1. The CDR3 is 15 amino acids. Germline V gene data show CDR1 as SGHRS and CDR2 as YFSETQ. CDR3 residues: CASSLEGTGRDGCTF. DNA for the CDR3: TGCGCCAGCAGCTTGGAAGGGACAGGGAGGGATGGCTGCACCTTC.

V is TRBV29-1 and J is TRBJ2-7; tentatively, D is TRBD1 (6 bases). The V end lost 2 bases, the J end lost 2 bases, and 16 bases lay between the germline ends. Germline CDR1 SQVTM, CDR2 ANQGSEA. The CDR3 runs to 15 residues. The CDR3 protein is CSVEPYREDTYEQYF. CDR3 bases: TGCAGCGTTGAACCCTACAGGGAAGATACCTACGAGCAGTACTTC.

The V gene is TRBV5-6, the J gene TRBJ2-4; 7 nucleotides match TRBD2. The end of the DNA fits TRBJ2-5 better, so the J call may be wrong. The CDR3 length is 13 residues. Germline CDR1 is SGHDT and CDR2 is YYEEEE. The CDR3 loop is CASTTGGQETQYF. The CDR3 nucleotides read TGTGCCAGCACCACGGGGGGACAAGAGACCCAGTACTTC.

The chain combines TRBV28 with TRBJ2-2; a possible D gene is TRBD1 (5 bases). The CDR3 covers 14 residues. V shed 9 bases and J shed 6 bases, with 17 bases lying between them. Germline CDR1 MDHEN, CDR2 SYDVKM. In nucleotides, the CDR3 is TGTGCCAGTAATACAGGCAGGGTTGCCGGGGAGCTGTTTTTT. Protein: CASNTGRVAGELFF. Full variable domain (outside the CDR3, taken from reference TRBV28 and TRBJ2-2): DVKVTQSSRYLVKRTGEKVFLECVQDMDHENMFWYRQDPGLGLRLIYFSYDVKMKEKGDIPEGYSVSREKKERFSLILESASTNQTSMYLCASNTGRVAGELFFGEGSRLTVL.

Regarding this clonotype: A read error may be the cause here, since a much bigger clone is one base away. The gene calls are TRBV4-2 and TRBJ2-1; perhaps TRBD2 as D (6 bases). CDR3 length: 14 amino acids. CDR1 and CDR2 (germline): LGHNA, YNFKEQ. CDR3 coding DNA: TGTGGCAGCAGCCAACGACTAGTGGGGGATGAGCAGTTCTTC. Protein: CGSSQRLVGDEQFF.

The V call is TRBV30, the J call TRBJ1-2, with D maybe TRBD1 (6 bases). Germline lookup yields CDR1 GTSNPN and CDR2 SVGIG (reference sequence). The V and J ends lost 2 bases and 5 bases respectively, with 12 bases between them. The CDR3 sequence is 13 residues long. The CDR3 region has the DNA TGTGCCTGGAGTCCCAGGGGCACGTATGGCTACACCTTC. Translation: CAWSPRGTYGYTF. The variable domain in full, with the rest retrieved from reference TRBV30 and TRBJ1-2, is SQTIHQWPATLVQPVGSPLSLECTVEGTSNPNLYWYRQAAGRGLQLLFYSVGIGQISSEVPQNLSASRPQDRQFILSSKKLLLSDSGFYLCAWSPRGTYGYTFGSGTRLTVV.

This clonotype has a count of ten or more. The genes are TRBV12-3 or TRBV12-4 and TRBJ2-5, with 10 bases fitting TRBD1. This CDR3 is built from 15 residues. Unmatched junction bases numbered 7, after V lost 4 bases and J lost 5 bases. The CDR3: CASSSDRGRGETQYF. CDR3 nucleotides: TGTGCCAGCAGTTCAGACAGGGGGCGCGGGGAGACCCAGTACTTC.

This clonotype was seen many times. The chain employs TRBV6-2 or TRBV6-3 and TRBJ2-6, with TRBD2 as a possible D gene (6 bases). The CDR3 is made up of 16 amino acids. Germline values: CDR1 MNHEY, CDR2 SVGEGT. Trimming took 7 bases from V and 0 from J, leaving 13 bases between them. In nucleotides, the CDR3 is TGTGCCAGCAACGGGGGACCCAACTCTGGGGCCAACGTCCTGACTTTC. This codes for CASNGGPNSGANVLTF.

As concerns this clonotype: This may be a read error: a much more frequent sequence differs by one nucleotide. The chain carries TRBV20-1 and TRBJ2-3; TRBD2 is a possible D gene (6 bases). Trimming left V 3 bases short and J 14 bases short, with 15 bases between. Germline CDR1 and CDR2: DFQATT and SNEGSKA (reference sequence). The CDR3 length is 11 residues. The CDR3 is CSASIGGSRYF. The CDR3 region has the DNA TGCAGTGCTAGTATTGGGGGGTCGAGGTATTTT.

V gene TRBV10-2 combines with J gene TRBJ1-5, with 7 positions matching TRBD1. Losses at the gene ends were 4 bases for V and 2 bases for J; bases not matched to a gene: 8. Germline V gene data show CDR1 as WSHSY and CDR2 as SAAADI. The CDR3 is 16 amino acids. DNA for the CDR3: TGCGCCAGCAGTGGGGCCGGGACAGAGGGCAATCAGCCCCAGCATTTT. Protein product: CASSGAGTEGNQPQHF.

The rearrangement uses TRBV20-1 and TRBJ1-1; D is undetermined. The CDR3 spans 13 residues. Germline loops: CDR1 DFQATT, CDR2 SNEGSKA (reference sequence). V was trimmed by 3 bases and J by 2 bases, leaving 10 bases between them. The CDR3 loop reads CSASEPVNTEAFF. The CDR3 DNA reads TGCAGTGCTAGTGAACCGGTTAACACTGAAGCTTTCTTT.

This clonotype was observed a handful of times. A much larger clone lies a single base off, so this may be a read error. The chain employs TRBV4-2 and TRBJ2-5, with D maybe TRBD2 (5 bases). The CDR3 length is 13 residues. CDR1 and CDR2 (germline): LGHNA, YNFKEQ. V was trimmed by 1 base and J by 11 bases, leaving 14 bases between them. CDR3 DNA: TGTGCCAGCAGCCAAGTAGAGGGCCATGAGCAGTACTTC. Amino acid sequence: CASSQVEGHEQYF.

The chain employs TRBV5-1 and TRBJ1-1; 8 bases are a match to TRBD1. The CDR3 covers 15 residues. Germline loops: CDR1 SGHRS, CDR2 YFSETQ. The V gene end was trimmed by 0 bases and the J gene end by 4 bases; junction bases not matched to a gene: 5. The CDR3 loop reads CASSLGRQGTTEAFF. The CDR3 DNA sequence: TGCGCCAGCAGCTTGGGCCGACAGGGGACCACTGAAGCTTTCTTT.